The 9 T cell receptor beta chains below were found in one sample sequenced in a study of blood T cell repertoires in COVID-19. Profiled with immunoSEQ multiplex PCR; TCRdb holds only in-frame clones, not every one. The table has a few hundred thousand clones, roughly 88% seen once. The sequencing input was peripheral blood. All receptors come from a woman aged 30 to 39 with active or convalescent COVID-19.

V and J are TRBV5-1 and TRBJ2-7; 8 bases map to TRBD2. Losses at the gene ends were 2 bases for V and 4 bases for J; bases not matched to a gene: 14. The germline CDR1 and CDR2 sequences are SGHRS and YFSETQ. This CDR3 is 17 amino acids long. The CDR3 is CASSFGGGGPAGYEQYF. As DNA, the CDR3 is TGCGCCAGCAGCTTCGGGGGCGGGGGGCCCGCCGGGTACGAGCAGTACTTC. Full variable domain (missing parts from reference TRBV5-1 and TRBJ2-7): KAGVTQTPRYLIKTRGQQVTLSCSPISGHRSVSWYQQTPGQGLQFLFEYFSETQRNKGNFPGRFSGRQFSNSRSEMNVSTLELGDSALYLCASSFGGGGPAGYEQYFGPGTRLTVT.

The count of this clone is one. The genes are TRBV28 and TRBJ2-3, with D possibly TRBD2 on 6 matching bases. The ends were cut back, 7 bases at V and 4 bases at J, with 15 bases in the middle. The CDR3 length is 14 residues. CDR1 is MDHEN, CDR2 SYDVKM, per germline. CDR3 DNA: TGTGCCAGCACTCCGAGCGGGTTCTCAGATACGCAGTATTTT. It codes for CASTPSGFSDTQYF.

In this sample, this clone turned up a few times. This chain joins TRBV30 and TRBJ1-4; maybe TRBD1 (6 bases). CDR3 size: 14 residues. Germline V CDR1 and CDR2: GTSNPN, SVGIG (reference sequence). V lost 3 bases and J lost 7, with 15 bases in between. CDR3 nucleotide sequence: TGTGCCTGGAGCGGGGACCTCAGGGGTGAAAAACTGTTTTTT. Its translation is CAWSGDLRGEKLFF.

This chain connects TRBV5-5 to TRBJ2-7, with TRBD1 matching over 9 bases. The V gene end was trimmed by 3 bases and the J gene end by 5 bases; junction bases not matched to a gene: 6. CDR1 and CDR2 from the germline V gene are SGHKS and YYEKEE (reference sequence). This CDR3 comprises 14 residues. CDR3: CASSWGQGANEQYF. CDR3 DNA: TGTGCCAGCAGCTGGGGACAGGGAGCCAACGAGCAGTACTTC.

The chain recombines TRBV4-1 with TRBJ1-2, with D possibly being TRBD1 (6 bases). The V gene's germline CDR1 is MGHRA and CDR2 YSYEKL. This CDR3 is built from 14 residues. Trimming removed 3 bases at V and 6 bases at J, with 14 bases between. The CDR3 sequence is CASSQAGTKNGYTF. CDR3 coding DNA: TGCGCCAGCAGCCAGGCCGGGACAAAGAATGGCTACACCTTC.

The chain couples TRBV6-2 or TRBV6-3 to TRBJ2-6, with 7 bases fitting TRBD1. V shed 4 bases and J 0 bases; nucleotides not matched to a gene: 0. The CDR3 extends over 15 amino acids. Germline CDR1 is MNHEY and CDR2 is SVGEGT. The CDR3 DNA reads as TGTGCCAGCAGTTGGGACAGCTCTGGGGCCAACGTCCTGACTTTC. Its protein is CASSWDSSGANVLTF.

In this sample, this clone turned up once. The genes are TRBV27 and TRBJ2-4; the D gene is possibly TRBD1 (5 bases). V gave up 3 bases and J gave up 0 bases, with 12 bases separating them. The CDR3 contains 16 residues. Germline V gene lookup returns CDR1 MNHEY and CDR2 SMNVEV (reference sequence). The CDR3 DNA reads as TGTGCCAGCAGTTTCCCGACAGCCCTAGCCAAAAACATTCAGTACTTC. Amino acids: CASSFPTALAKNIQYF.

This chain joins TRBV6-6 and TRBJ1-2; possible D gene TRBD1, 6 bases. Germline loops: CDR1 MNHNY, CDR2 SVGAGI (reference sequence). The length of the CDR3 is 13 residues. Between the trimmed V and J ends, which lost 6 bases and 7 bases, there was a span of 15 bases. This CDR3 is CASSSGEVGGYTF. The CDR3 bases are TGTGCCAGCAGCTCAGGGGAAGTGGGTGGCTACACCTTC.

The CDR3 region is CASSLGDRHSTDTQYF. CDR3 nucleotides: TGTGCCAGCAGCTTAGGGGACAGACATAGCACAGATACGCAGTATTTT. This sequence joins TRBV11-2 and TRBJ2-3, with TRBD1 matching 7 bases. The CDR3 contains 16 residues. Germline trimming cut 1 base from V and 0 bases from J; bases unmatched to any gene: 4. CDR1 SGHAT and CDR2 FQNNGV come from the germline V gene.